This T cell receptor beta chain was sequenced in a study of monozygotic twins with inflammatory bowel disease. Study conclusions and caveats: People with IBD had fewer clonotypes in common with others than healthy twins did, especially with disease activity.

With eight separate reactions per sample, the authors made cDNA. TCRdb derives one entry per CDR3 protein from the 5' RACE reads, leaving out DNA. Its clone listing holds 150,000 to 200,000 distinct CDR3 sequences. To note about this clonotype: Its antigen is currently unknown.

This sequence was found in a human donor with ulcerative colitis or Crohn's disease, or a healthy co-twin of an affected twin (not recorded which). Sample: blood.

This CDR3 is CASTRTYQETQYF. The V and J genes are TRBV5-6 and TRBJ2-5; absent DNA, TCRdb's TRBD1 call cannot be checked. The CDR3 loop spans 13 amino acids. In germline, CDR1 is SGHDT, CDR2 YYEEEE.